Sequencing of this T cell receptor beta chain was carried out in a study of cytomegalovirus exposure and HLA in healthy donors. General study points: A later analysis linked a missense variant in DCLRE1C to the trimming of TCR beta V and J genes.

On this clone: Antigen specificity is unknown.

Germline lookup yields CDR1 SEHNR and CDR2 FQNEAQ (reference sequence). This CDR3 contains 13 residues. The V gene lost 4 bases and the J gene lost 5 bases, with 11 bases spanning the gap. Amplification used 60 Vbeta primers and 13 Jbeta primers. Profiling relied on immunoSEQ multiplex PCR, and the TCRdb table lists in-frame clones only, not all of them. The table has fewer than 150,000 clones, around 77% seen once. The clonotype originates from a woman aged 25 to 39 in good health and CMV-seropositive. The chain combines TRBV7-9 with TRBJ2-5; the D gene is possibly TRBD2 (6 bases). The sequenced sample consisted of PBMCs. The chain's CDR3 is CASSSAGGETQYF. The CDR3 DNA reads as TGTGCCAGCAGCTCCGCCGGAGGGGAGACCCAGTACTTC.